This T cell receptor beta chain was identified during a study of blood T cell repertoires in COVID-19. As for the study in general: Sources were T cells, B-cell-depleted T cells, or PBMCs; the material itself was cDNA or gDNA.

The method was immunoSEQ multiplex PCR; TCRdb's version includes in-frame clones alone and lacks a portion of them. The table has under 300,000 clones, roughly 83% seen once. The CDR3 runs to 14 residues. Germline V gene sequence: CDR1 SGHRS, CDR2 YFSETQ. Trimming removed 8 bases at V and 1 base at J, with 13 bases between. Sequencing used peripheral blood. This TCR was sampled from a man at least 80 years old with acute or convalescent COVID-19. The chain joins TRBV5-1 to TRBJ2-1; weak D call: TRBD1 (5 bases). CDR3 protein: CASTQGESYNEQFF. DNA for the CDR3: TGCGCCAGTACCCAGGGCGAATCCTACAATGAGCAGTTCTTC. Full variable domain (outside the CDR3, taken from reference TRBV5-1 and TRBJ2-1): KAGVTQTPRYLIKTRGQQVTLSCSPISGHRSVSWYQQTPGQGLQFLFEYFSETQRNKGNFPGRFSGRQFSNSRSEMNVSTLELGDSALYLCASTQGESYNEQFFGPGTRLTVL.